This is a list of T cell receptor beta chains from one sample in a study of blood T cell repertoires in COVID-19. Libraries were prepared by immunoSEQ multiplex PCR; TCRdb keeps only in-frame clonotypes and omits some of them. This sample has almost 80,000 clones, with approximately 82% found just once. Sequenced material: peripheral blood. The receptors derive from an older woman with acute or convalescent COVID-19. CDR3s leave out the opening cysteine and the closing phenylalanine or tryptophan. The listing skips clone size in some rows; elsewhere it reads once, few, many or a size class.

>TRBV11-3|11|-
ASSRDIEETQY
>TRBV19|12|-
ASRRGRNSYEQY
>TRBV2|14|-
ASNLAEQGGIGELF
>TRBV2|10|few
ASSEFNNEQF
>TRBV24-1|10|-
ATRGQGDGYT
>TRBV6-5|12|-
ASSYAGGPNEQF
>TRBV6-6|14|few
ASSRTGTGGSYEQY
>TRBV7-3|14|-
ASSLNGRGGADTQY
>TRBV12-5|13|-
ASSREAGRSQPQH
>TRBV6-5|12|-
ASSYSGPGQPQH
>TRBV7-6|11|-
ASSLEQGREQY
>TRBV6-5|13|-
ASSRESSSYNEQF
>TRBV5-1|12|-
ASSLIAGVETQY
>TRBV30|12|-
AWSGSGRAGTQY
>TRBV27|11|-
ASSPRLAGEVY
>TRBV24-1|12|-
ATSDLAGGDTQY
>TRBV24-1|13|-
ATSYGTDSNQPQH
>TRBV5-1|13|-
ASSLGTSGYYEQY
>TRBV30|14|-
AWRSASGGNTGELF
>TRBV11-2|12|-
ASSLAAGVHEQY
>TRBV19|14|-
ASSIQWGLRGDEQF
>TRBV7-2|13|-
ASSFQGPGTDTQY
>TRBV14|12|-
ASSPKGTRETQY
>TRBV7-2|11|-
ASRLQGLTEAF
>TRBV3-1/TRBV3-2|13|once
ASSQAPRGAGGYT
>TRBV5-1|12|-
ASSLNWSGTEAF
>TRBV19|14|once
ASSISRQGPQRGYT
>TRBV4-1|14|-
ASSPLERPDTDTQY
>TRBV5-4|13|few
ASSPGGVAGDTQY
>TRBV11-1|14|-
ASSLGQGADGYGYT
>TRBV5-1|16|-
ASSLDALLSGRGNEQF
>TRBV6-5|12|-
ASRTPGGPGELF
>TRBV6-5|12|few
ASFDPRGTGELF
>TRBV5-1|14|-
ASSLAGALRGNTIY
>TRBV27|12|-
ASKASGYTDTQY
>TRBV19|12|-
ASSTGVRESPLH
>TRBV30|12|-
AWSAQVSLETQY
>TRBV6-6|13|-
ASSLPGTGTYEQY
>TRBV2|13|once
ASSYRDRESDTQY
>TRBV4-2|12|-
ASSQVFSYNEQF
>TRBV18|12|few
ASSPGQYDQPQH
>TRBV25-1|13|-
ASSESGRASYGYT
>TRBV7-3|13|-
ASSLGHGSYNEQF
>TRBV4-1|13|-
ASSHIGQVGQPQH
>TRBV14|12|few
ASSLTAGGGEQY
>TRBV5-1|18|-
ASSLALGLAGAVNTGELF
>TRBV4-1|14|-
ASSPERERPYNEQF
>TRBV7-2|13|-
ASSLGGGANYGYT
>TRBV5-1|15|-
ASSLGWTGISGDTQY
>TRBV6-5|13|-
ASRALALSNYEQY
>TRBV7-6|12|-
ASSLALTGYEQY
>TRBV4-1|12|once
ASSQAGQGYGYT
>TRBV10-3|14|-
AISRQGGRGSNEQF
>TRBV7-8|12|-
ASSLILDTYEQY
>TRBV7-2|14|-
ASSLEGTGRGETQY
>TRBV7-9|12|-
ASSLNGPNYGYT
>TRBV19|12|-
ASSTRDNFYGYT
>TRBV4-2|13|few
ASSLSGNGNQPQH
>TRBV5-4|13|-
ASSTTGRRDEKLF